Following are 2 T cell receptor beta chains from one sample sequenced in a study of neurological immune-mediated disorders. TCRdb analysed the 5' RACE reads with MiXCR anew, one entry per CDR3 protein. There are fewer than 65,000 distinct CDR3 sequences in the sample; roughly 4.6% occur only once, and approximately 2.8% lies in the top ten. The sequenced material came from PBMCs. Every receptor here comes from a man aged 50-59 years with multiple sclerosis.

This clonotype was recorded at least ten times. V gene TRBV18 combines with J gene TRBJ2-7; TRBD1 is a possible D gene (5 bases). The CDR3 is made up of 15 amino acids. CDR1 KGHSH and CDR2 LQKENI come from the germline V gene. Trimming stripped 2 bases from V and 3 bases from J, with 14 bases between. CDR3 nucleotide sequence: TGTGCCAGCTCACCATCACAGGCCCTACTCTACGAGCAGTACTTC. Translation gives CASSPSQALLYEQYF.

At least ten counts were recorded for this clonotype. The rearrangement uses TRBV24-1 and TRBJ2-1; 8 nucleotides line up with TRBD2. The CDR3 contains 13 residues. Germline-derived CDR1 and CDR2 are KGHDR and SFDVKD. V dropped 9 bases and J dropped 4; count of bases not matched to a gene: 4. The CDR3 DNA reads TGTGCCACCGGGGCTAGCGGGTACAATGAGCAGTTCTTC. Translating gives CATGASGYNEQFF.